This T cell receptor beta chain comes out of a study of T cell responses to AZD1222 COVID-19 vaccine. Looking at the study overall: Second doses were pooled across both intervals (about 4 or about 12 weeks). The study's findings and limits: Nearly half of spike-specific TCRs reportedly target variant regions that are unmutated in the B.1.351 and B.1.1.7 variants. At baseline, just a handful of AZD1222 recipients tested seropositive. White British people made up most donors, females outnumbered males, and clonal diversity was possibly underestimated.

Comment on this clone: The target antigen is unknown.

Sequenced by immunoSEQ multiplex PCR; TCRdb stores in-frame clones only, minus some. The sample includes some 150,000 clones, about 90% of them seen just once. The CDR3 has 13 amino acids. With 5 bases removed from V and 3 bases from J, the gap between germline ends came to 10 bases. V usage is TRBV12-3 or TRBV12-4 and J usage is TRBJ1-1; D uncertain. This clonotype was sampled from an adult in good health. The material was peripheral blood, obtained on day 0 of AZD1222 vaccination. The CDR3 bases are TGTGCCAGCAGTCCTGAGGGTTACACTGAAGCTTTCTTT. Amino acid sequence: CASSPEGYTEAFF.